This entry concerns a single T cell receptor beta chain. As yet, its antigen is unknown. The data were obtained in a study of T cell responses to AZD1222 COVID-19 vaccine. Study-wide findings and caveats: The reported proportion of spike-specific TCRs targeting unmutated variant regions was nearly half. Seropositive AZD1222 recipients at baseline numbered only five or six. Spike regions recognized by vaccine-associated CD4 TCRs spanned the protein, led by 160-218 and 743-854. Spike-specific TCR repertoires showed rising breadth and depth after two AZD1222 doses.

CDR1 and CDR2 (germline): WSHSY, SAAADI. The length of the CDR3 is 14 residues. J gave up 4 bases and V 6 bases, and 9 bases lay outside the gene matches. Repertoires were generated with immunoSEQ multiplex PCR, while TCRdb's copy carries only in-frame clones and drops some. The sample shows around 110,000 clones, around nine tenths of them seen only once. The specimen comprised peripheral blood, sampled 28 days after the second AZD1222 dose. This sequence was found in an adult who received the AZD1222 COVID-19 vaccine. This chain joins TRBV10-2 and TRBJ2-7, with 7 bases matching TRBD1. CDR3 in DNA: TGCGCCAGCAGGGATGGGACAGATATTTACGAGCAGTACTTC. Translating it yields CASRDGTDIYEQYF.